This T cell receptor (beta chain) was sequenced during a study of blood T cells in healthy people across ages (dated by TCRdb to about 2015). Broadly, across the study: In model experiments, template switching captured about one uniquely barcoded TCR beta cDNA molecule for every two T cells. Age-related changes in TCR beta repertoire diversity were measured in the study by deep sequencing normalized with unique cDNA molecular identifiers. Four age groups were formed from the donors: young (average about 17 years), middle-aged (approximately 40), aged (approximately 60) and long-lived (more than 75). Using the same blood draw, the study looked at two additional independent replicas of 1 million unique cDNA reads for two donors, one aged 18 to 30 and the other aged 80 or older.

Taken from cysteine to phenylalanine, the CDR3 has 16 residues. Just CDR3 DNA is preserved here, 48 bases in frame from base 1. The germline V gene specifies MDHEN as CDR1 and SYDVKM as CDR2. At the junction V is shortened by 3 bases and J by 1 base; bases outside the gene matches: 8. For this clonotype: What this receptor recognizes is not known. Qualities for individual bases were not recorded, and no much larger clone is one base off.

Results the study describes overall, beyond this receptor: As age increased, observed TCR beta diversity per million T cells dropped in a roughly linear way, and a significant reduction was already evident by age 40. Compared with the aged group, the long-lived group had more naive CD4+ T cells, fewer expanded clones and increased TCR diversity, suggesting age selection. Estimates of total diversity based on one million sequenced T cells were regarded as lower bounds and as underestimates. Observed TCR beta diversity correlated strongly with the percentage of naive T cells measured by flow cytometry. The CMV infection status of donors was not known, potentially confounding age-related changes in expanded clonotypes. Conclusive comparison of naive and antigen-experienced compartments was prevented by the profiling of bulk unsorted PBMCs.

The 39 donors, aged about 6 to 95 years, were systemically healthy Caucasian individuals from Russia. Ten milliliters of peripheral blood were drawn from each donor into EDTA-treated Vacutainer tubes. Ficoll-Paque density-gradient centrifugation was used to isolate PBMCs, with at least 6.5 million obtained per sample. Trizol reagent was used to extract total RNA from the PBMCs, yielding at least 5 micrograms per sample. Naive CD45RAhigh/CD27high T cell percentages were measured by flow cytometry on a PBMC aliquot from every donor. Receptors were amplified or captured by 5' RACE. Data came from an Illumina HiSeq 2500. A second PCR of about 7 to 12 cycles was run with a J-beta primer mix and a sample-barcoded 5' primer. Each TCR beta cDNA molecule received a unique molecular identifier from a template-switch 5' adaptor carrying 12 random nucleotides. At least 3 million CDR3-containing paired-end reads were obtained from each sample. First-strand cDNA was synthesized from all RNA with the Mint cDNA synthesis kit, primed by a TRBC-specific oligonucleotide. Following uracil-DNA glycosylase treatment, a first 18-cycle PCR with universal primers M1SS and BC2_uni_R was performed on all cDNA. The paper's processing steps were these. Normalization of each sample was performed by random selection of 1 million high-quality reads, each carrying a distinct molecular identifier. Instead of being binned into consensus sequences, reads with shared molecular identifiers were discarded. MiTCR, set to a Q25 quality threshold and the strictest error-elimination algorithm, was used for CDR3 identification, clonotype clustering and error correction. Lower-bound total TCR beta diversity was estimated with a nonparametric unseen species model using Euler transformation. The public reads were run again by TCRdb, first through fastp at Q25 and then through MiXCR, and only productive beta chains were kept. Each CDR3 protein gets just one entry, which takes the most common genes and DNA from the rows behind it. The V and J calls follow TCRdb's processing rather than the paper's. In all, the sample holds under 700,000 distinct CDR3 sequences, and 24% of those were seen once. The ten largest clones add up to around 10% of the sample.

The sample also formed part of further work on T cells of mothers and their children. As the second paper documents: The donors were nine systemically healthy Caucasian individuals, made up of three mothers and their six children. cDNA synthesis consumed the entire amount of extracted RNA, loaded at 1.5 ug RNA in each 15 ul reaction. In the second PCR, the M1S primer added sample barcodes and 2-4 random nucleotides. Each mother yielded over 10 million TCR beta CDR3 reads and each child 2.5 million to 3 million reads. In both related and unrelated pairs, thymic selection shapes the output of TCR recombination in a similar way, with inherited differences having only a minor effect. Normalized repertoire overlap was always slightly but never significantly higher in related than unrelated mother-child pairs. Persistent microchimeric T cell clones were not detected, at a sensitivity of 95 to 100 clones per million clonotypes. To look for features that set related mother-child pairs apart from unrelated individuals, the researchers ran deep NGS to compare the TCR beta repertoires of mothers and children. Mothers averaged around 43 +/- 4 years of age and children averaged around 10 +/- 4 years. After adapter ligation with NEBNext reagents, the libraries were sequenced on Illumina HiSeq 2000 with 100+100 nt paired-end reads. To prevent cross-contamination, the mother and child libraries were prepared a month apart and were sequenced in separate runs. For each donor, between about 450,000 and 2,300,000 distinct TCR beta clonotypes were identified. Naive TCR beta clonotypes were estimated from low-frequency clonotypes matched to each donor's FACS-determined naive share, without sorting.

This receptor was identified in a boy aged 5-17 years in good health. Sequencing used blood. Rearrangement joined TRBV28 to TRBJ2-7; a stretch of 8 junction bases matches TRBD2. The CDR3 protein: CASSFRRGAPSYEQYF. The nucleotides are TGTGCCAGCAGTTTCCGGCGGGGGGCGCCTTCCTACGAGCAGTACTTC.